The present TCR beta chain was sequenced within a study of shared clonotypes between healthy human individuals. Between the trimmed V and J ends, which lost 5 bases and 0 bases, there was a span of 14 bases. Germline V gene data show CDR1 as LNHNV and CDR2 as YYDKDF (reference sequence). The CDR3 totals 17 residues. Repertoires were generated with immunoSEQ multiplex PCR, while TCRdb's copy carries only in-frame clones and drops some. Here the sample spans roughly 1,100,000 clones, about 80% being singletons. The V and J genes are TRBV15 and TRBJ2-6; D may match TRBD1 or TRBD2 (6 bases each). The receptor was isolated from a man between 18 and 35 years old in good health. Sequenced sample: memory CD4+ T cells sorted from blood. Described subset: CD45RA-negative fraction. CDR3 sequence (DNA): TGTGCCACCAGCGATTTGGGGGGCCCCTCTGGGGCCAACGTCCTGACTTTC. Its translation is CATSDLGGPSGANVLTF.